A single sample is the source of the 18 T cell receptor beta chains below, sequenced in a study of radiation and T cells in renal cell carcinoma. Here immunoSEQ multiplex PCR was the method, and the copy in TCRdb shows in-frame clones only, minus some. The sample contains roughly 100,000 clones, 80% to 90% of which appear only once. Time point of the sample: blood 4 weeks post-SBRT, at nephrectomy. The treatment here: 15 Gy SBRT to primary tumor, nephrectomy 4 weeks later. Sequenced material: blood, taken from a patient whose treatment included radiotherapy and nephrectomy. The receptors were gathered from a man between 60 and 75 years old with renal cell carcinoma.

The chain employs TRBV27 and TRBJ2-5; no clear D gene. The CDR3 is 14 residues long. CDR1 is MNHEY and CDR2 is SMNVEV in the germline V gene (reference sequence). V lost 8 bases and J 4 bases, leaving 17 bases between the germline ends. The DNA of the CDR3 is TGTGCCAGCTCTCAGATACCTAGTGGAGAGACCCAGTACTTC. Its protein is CASSQIPSGETQYF.

The V call is TRBV30, the J call TRBJ2-1, with 10 bases matching TRBD1. Per the germline V gene, CDR1 is GTSNPN and CDR2 is SVGIG (reference sequence). This CDR3 is 16 amino acids long. The V gene end was trimmed by 0 bases and the J gene end by 4 bases; junction bases not matched to a gene: 6. The chain's CDR3 is CAWSVPTGGAYNEQFF. CDR3 DNA: TGTGCCTGGAGTGTACCGACAGGGGGCGCATACAATGAGCAGTTCTTC. The entire variable domain, with the rest obtained from reference TRBV30 and TRBJ2-1, is as follows: SQTIHQWPATLVQPVGSPLSLECTVEGTSNPNLYWYRQAAGRGLQLLFYSVGIGQISSEVPQNLSASRPQDRQFILSSKKLLLSDSGFYLCAWSVPTGGAYNEQFFGPGTRLTVL.

The count of this clone is one. The V call is TRBV9, the J call TRBJ2-3; 10 bases are a match to TRBD2. The CDR3 is made up of 15 amino acids. Trimming cost V 0 bases and J 5 bases; bases outside gene matches: 3. Per germline, CDR1 SGDLS and CDR2 YYNGEE. The CDR3 nucleotides are TGTGCCAGCAGCGTAGGGGCTAGCGGGAGAGATACGCAGTATTTT. It encodes CASSVGASGRDTQYF. The full variable domain, its missing parts supplied by reference TRBV9 and TRBJ2-3, is DSGVTQTPKHLITATGQRVTLRCSPRSGDLSVYWYQQSLDQGLQFLIQYYNGEERAKGNILERFSAQQFPDLHSELNLSSLELGDSALYFCASSVGASGRDTQYFGPGTRLTVL.

CDR3 loop: CASSLLETQYF. In DNA, the CDR3 is TGTGCCAGCAGCTTGCTAGAGACCCAGTACTTC. The chain employs TRBV11-2 and TRBJ2-5; D gene uncertain. This CDR3 contains 11 residues. Germline-derived CDR1 and CDR2 are SGHAT and FQNNGV. The V end lost 3 bases, the J end lost 4 bases, and 3 bases lay between the germline ends. The entire variable domain, with the rest obtained from reference TRBV11-2 and TRBJ2-5, is as follows: EAGVAQSPRYKIIEKRQSVAFWCNPISGHATLYWYQQILGQGPKLLIQFQNNGVVDDSQLPKDRFSAERLKGVDSTLKIQPAKLEDSAVYLCASSLLETQYFGPGTRLLVL.

This clone appeared a few times. CDR3 sequence reads: CASSATSDEQFF. Here the CDR3 DNA reads TGTGCCAGCTCAGCGACTAGCGATGAGCAGTTCTTC. The chain has TRBV18 and TRBJ2-1; TRBD2 matches 8 bases. The V gene end was trimmed by 5 bases and the J gene end by 8 bases; junction bases not matched to a gene: 2. Per germline, CDR1 KGHSH and CDR2 LQKENI. The CDR3 is 12 residues long.

The rearrangement joins TRBV5-1 to TRBJ2-3, with 8 bases lining up with TRBD1. CDR3 length: 14 amino acids. The junction had 2 bases not matched to a gene; V was cut back by 0 bases and J by 5 bases. Germline lookup yields CDR1 SGHRS and CDR2 YFSETQ. The CDR3 bases are TGCGCCAGCAGCTTGGGCAGGGGGCGAGATACGCAGTATTTT. The encoded protein is CASSLGRGRDTQYF.

The chain links TRBV27 to TRBJ1-1; D perhaps matches TRBD1 (5 bases). There are 11 residues in the CDR3. Germline V gene sequence: CDR1 MNHEY, CDR2 SMNVEV (reference sequence). V shed 7 bases and J shed 10 bases, with 13 bases lying between them. CDR3 coding DNA: TGTGCCAGCATCTTCTGGGGGGGAGCTTTCTTT. Protein: CASIFWGGAFF.

The genes are TRBV13 and TRBJ2-7; 9 bases match TRBD1. The ends lost 4 bases at V and 5 bases at J; junction bases unmatched: 6. The CDR3 contains 14 residues. Germline CDR1 PRHDT, CDR2 FYEKMQ (reference sequence). The CDR3 loop is CASSSGTGTDEQYF. The CDR3, as DNA: TGTGCCAGCAGCTCCGGGACAGGGACGGACGAGCAGTACTTC.

The J gene is TRBJ1-2, the V gene TRBV19; possibly TRBD1 for D (5 bases). The germline gives CDR1 LNHDA, CDR2 SQIVND (reference sequence). With 3 bases removed from V and 6 bases from J, the gap between germline ends came to 17 bases. The CDR3 runs to 15 residues. In DNA, the CDR3 is TGTGCCAGTAGTATCTATTCCCGCAGGGCTAATGGCTACACCTTC. Amino acids: CASSIYSRRANGYTF.

This chain joins TRBV25-1 and TRBJ2-5, with a possible D match to TRBD1 (7 bases). V dropped 3 bases and J dropped 1 base, with 12 bases sitting between them. CDR1 is MGHDK, CDR2 SYGVNS, per germline. There are 15 residues in the CDR3. CDR3 coding DNA: TGTGCCAGCAGTGAGCGGGACAGACTCCAAGAGACCCAGTACTTC. It codes for CASSERDRLQETQYF. Variable domain in full (rest from reference TRBV25-1 and TRBJ2-5): EADIYQTPRYLVIGTGKKITLECSQTMGHDKMYWYQQDPGMELHLIHYSYGVNSTEKGDLSSESTVSRIRTEHFPLTLESARPSHTSQYLCASSERDRLQETQYFGPGTRLLVL.

The chain recombines TRBV18 with TRBJ2-1; 7 bases are a match to TRBD2. V lost 3 bases and J lost 8; bases outside the gene matches: 7. The CDR3 runs 14 residues. Germline lookup yields CDR1 KGHSH and CDR2 LQKENI. CDR3 residues: CASSPLTSTHEQFF. For the CDR3, the DNA is TGTGCCAGCTCACCCCTGACTAGCACCCATGAGCAGTTCTTC.

This clone was counted between two and nine times. The rearrangement links TRBV28 to TRBJ2-7; perhaps TRBD2 as D (6 bases). V shed 4 bases and J shed 7 bases, with 17 bases lying between them. Germline V CDR1 and CDR2: MDHEN, SYDVKM. The CDR3 extends over 14 amino acids. The chain's CDR3 is CASSSGTAGGEQYF. The CDR3 nucleotides are TGTGCCAGCAGTTCCGGGACGGCCGGGGGTGAGCAGTACTTC.

The chain combines TRBV14 with TRBJ1-3; TRBD1 is a possible D gene (5 bases). Germline CDR1 reads SGHDN; CDR2 reads FVKESK. Trimming pared 7 bases from V and 4 bases from J, leaving 17 bases between. The CDR3 consists of 15 residues. The CDR3: CASNTGTFPGNTIYF. The CDR3 region has the DNA TGTGCCAGCAATACAGGAACCTTTCCGGGAAACACCATATATTTT. Together with reference TRBV14 and TRBJ1-3, the CDR3 gives the full variable domain: EAGVTQFPSHSVIEKGQTVTLRCDPISGHDNLYWYRRVMGKEIKFLLHFVKESKQDESGMPNNRFLAERTGGTYSTLKVQPAELEDSGVYFCASNTGTFPGNTIYFGEGSWLTVV.

This sequence joins TRBV21-1 and TRBJ2-7; TRBD1 reflects the table's D call only, with no check against the DNA. TRBV21-1 corresponds to a pseudogene. The CDR3 spans 19 residues. CDR3 sequence reads: CASSQWVKGRQGGHYEQYF. Written as DNA, the CDR3 is TGTGCCAGCAGCCAATGGGTTAAGGGCCGACAGGGGGGACACTACGAGCAGTACTTC.

Remarks on this clone: At one boundary the junction diverges from the germline segment, which might be a read error. The chain couples TRBV5-1 to TRBJ2-7, with D perhaps matching TRBD1 or TRBD2 (5 bases each). Germline V gene lookup returns CDR1 SGHRS and CDR2 YFSETQ. This CDR3 comprises 13 residues. CDR3 in DNA: TGTGCCAGCAGGGAGACAGACCGCTACGAGCAGTACTTC. Protein sequence: CASRETDRYEQYF.

This chain uses TRBV2 with TRBJ2-7, with D possibly matching TRBD1 (6 bases). This CDR3 is built from 12 residues. Per the germline V gene, CDR1 is SNHLY and CDR2 is FYNNEI. Between the trimmed V and J ends, which lost 4 bases and 4 bases, there was a span of 8 bases. In nucleotides, the CDR3 is TGTGCCAGCAGTGTTCAGGGGTACGAGCAGTACTTC. Translation: CASSVQGYEQYF.

This chain links TRBV11-2 with TRBJ2-5; the D gene is possibly TRBD2 (6 bases). V lost 2 bases and J 2 bases, leaving 15 bases between the germline ends. Per the germline V gene, CDR1 is SGHAT and CDR2 is FQNNGV. This CDR3 region has 16 residues. CDR3 sequence (DNA): TGTGCCAGCAGCTTAATAGGAGGGCATTGGCAAGAGACCCAGTACTTC. Encoded protein: CASSLIGGHWQETQYF.

For this clone: The junction departs from the called germline gene at one end, perhaps through a read error. The chain uses TRBV5-8 and TRBJ2-7, with D perhaps matching TRBD1 (6 bases). The germline CDR1 and CDR2 sequences are SGHTS and YDEGEE. This CDR3 has 12 residues. CDR3 sequence (DNA): TGTGCCAGTAGCTGGTTGGGGGCGAAACCTGGATTC. Translated: CASSWLGAKPGF.